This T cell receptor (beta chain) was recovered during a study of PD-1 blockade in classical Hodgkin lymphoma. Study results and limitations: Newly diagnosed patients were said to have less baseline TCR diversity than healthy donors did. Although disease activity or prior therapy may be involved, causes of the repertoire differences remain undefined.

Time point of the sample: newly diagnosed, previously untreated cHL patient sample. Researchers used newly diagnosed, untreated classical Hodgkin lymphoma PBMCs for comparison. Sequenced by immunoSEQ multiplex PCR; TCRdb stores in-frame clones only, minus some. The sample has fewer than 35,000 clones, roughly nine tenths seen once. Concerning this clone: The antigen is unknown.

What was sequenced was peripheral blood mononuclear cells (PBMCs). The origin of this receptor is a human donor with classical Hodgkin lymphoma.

DNA for the CDR3: TGTGCCAGCGGGGCGGAAAACACAGATACGCAGTATTTT. Translation: CASGAENTDTQYF. This chain links TRBV6-1 with TRBJ2-3, with D perhaps matching TRBD1 (5 bases). CDR1 is MNHNS, CDR2 SASEGT, per germline. Trimming removed 8 bases from V and 2 bases from J, with 11 bases in between. This CDR3 spans 13 amino acids.